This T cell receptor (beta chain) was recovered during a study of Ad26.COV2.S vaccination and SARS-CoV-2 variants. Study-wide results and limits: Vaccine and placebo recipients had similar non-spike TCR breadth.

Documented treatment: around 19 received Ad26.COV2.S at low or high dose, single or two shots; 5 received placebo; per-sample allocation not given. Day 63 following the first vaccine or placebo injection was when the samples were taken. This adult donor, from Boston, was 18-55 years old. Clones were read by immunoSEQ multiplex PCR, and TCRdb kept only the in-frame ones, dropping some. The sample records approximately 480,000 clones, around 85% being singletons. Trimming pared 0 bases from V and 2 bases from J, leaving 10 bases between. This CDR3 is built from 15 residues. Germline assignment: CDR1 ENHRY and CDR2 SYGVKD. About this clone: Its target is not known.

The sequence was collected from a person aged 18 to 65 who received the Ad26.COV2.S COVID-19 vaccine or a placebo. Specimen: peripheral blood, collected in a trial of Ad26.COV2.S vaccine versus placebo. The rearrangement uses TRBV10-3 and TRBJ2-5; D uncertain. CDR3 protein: CAISESGLEQETQYF. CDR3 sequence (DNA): TGTGCCATCAGTGAGTCGGGGTTAGAACAAGAGACCCAGTACTTC.